Here is one TCR beta chain with its context. Its antigen is currently unknown. Selected positively for CCR7 and CD45RO-negative, naive CD8 cells excluded terminally differentiated effector memory CD45RA+ cells. Germline assignment: CDR1 PRHDT and CDR2 FYEKMQ (reference sequence). The CDR3 has 15 amino acids. Trimming left V 0 bases short and J 1 base short, with 6 bases between. The assay was immunoSEQ multiplex PCR, and TCRdb's table has in-frame clones only and misses some. The repertoire holds about 1,800,000 clones, with approximately 94% as singletons. This record belongs to a study of shared clonotypes between healthy human individuals. Notes on the study in general: Compared with memory subsets, naive subsets generally had larger estimated richness. Sharing of clonotypes among donors was expected to vary with sequencing depth.

The receptor was derived from a young man in good health. The chain recombines TRBV13 with TRBJ2-2; D is uncertain. Input material: naive CD8+ T cells sorted from blood. The CDR3 region is CASSLGPENTGELFF. The CDR3 DNA follows: TGTGCCAGCAGCTTAGGCCCAGAGAACACCGGGGAGCTGTTTTTT. The entire variable domain, with the rest obtained from reference TRBV13 and TRBJ2-2, is as follows: AAGVIQSPRHLIKEKRETATLKCYPIPRHDTVYWYQQGPGQDPQFLISFYEKMQSDKGSIPDRFSAQQFSDYHSELNMSSLELGDSALYFCASSLGPENTGELFFGEGSRLTVL.